Listed here are 9 T cell receptor beta chains from one sample, sequenced in a study of T cells in narcolepsy. Sequencing used immunoSEQ multiplex PCR; TCRdb keeps in-frame clones, though not all of them. This sample has some 13,000 clones, with around nine tenths found just once. Sequenced: CD45RA- memory CD4+ T cells from PBMCs. The receptors here all came from a human donor with narcolepsy.

The J gene is TRBJ2-1, the V gene TRBV7-9, with TRBD2 identical over 8 bases. Germline V lookup: CDR1 SEHNR, CDR2 FQNEAQ (reference sequence). This CDR3 has 13 amino acids. V was clipped by 8 bases and J by 4 bases; unmatched bases: 4. CDR3: CASRGGQYNEQFF. The CDR3 DNA reads as TGTGCCAGCCGGGGGGGACAATACAATGAGCAGTTCTTC.

The chain links TRBV6-5 to TRBJ2-7; 7 bases align to TRBD1. Germline trimming cut 6 bases from V and 2 bases from J; bases unmatched to any gene: 4. From germline, CDR1 is MNHEY and CDR2 SVGAGI. The CDR3 has 13 residues. CDR3 residues: CASRKQGTYEQYF. Written as DNA, the CDR3 is TGTGCCAGCAGGAAACAGGGGACCTACGAGCAGTACTTC.

The rearrangement joins TRBV7-8 to TRBJ2-3, with D possibly matching TRBD2 (6 bases). Germline V lookup: CDR1 SGHVS, CDR2 FQNEAQ. The CDR3 runs to 15 residues. V dropped 0 bases and J dropped 2 bases, with 9 bases sitting between them. The CDR3 DNA follows: TGTGCCAGCAGCTTAGCGGGACTCAACACAGATACGCAGTATTTT. It yields the protein CASSLAGLNTDTQYF.

This clone was detected a few times. The V and J genes are TRBV28 and TRBJ1-1; no clear D. The CDR3 sequence is 14 residues long. Germline V gene lookup returns CDR1 MDHEN and CDR2 SYDVKM. V lost 7 bases, J lost 1 base, and 13 bases lay in between. CDR3 nucleotides: TGTGCCAGCACCCCGGGCGGGAGGAACACTGAAGCTTTCTTT. It is translated as CASTPGGRNTEAFF.

The chain employs TRBV19 and TRBJ2-7; no clear D gene. The CDR3 consists of 14 residues. Germline V CDR1 and CDR2: LNHDA, SQIVND (reference sequence). V was clipped by 4 bases and J by 3 bases, with 13 bases between them. This CDR3 is CASSTFYPIYEQYF. The CDR3 nucleotides read TGTGCCAGTAGTACATTCTACCCAATCTACGAGCAGTACTTC.

The rearrangement joins TRBV6-6 to TRBJ1-6, with TRBD1 as a possible D gene (5 bases). Trimming took 5 bases from V and 5 from J, leaving 10 bases between them. Per the germline V gene, CDR1 is MNHNY and CDR2 is SVGAGI (reference sequence). The CDR3 contains 14 residues. The CDR3 loop is CASSAPGDNSPLHF. The CDR3, as DNA: TGTGCCAGCAGTGCCCCGGGGGATAATTCACCCCTCCACTTT.

The gene calls are TRBV5-4 and TRBJ1-1; tentative D call: TRBD1 (6 bases). V lost 2 bases and J lost 1, with 12 bases in between. The CDR3 length is 15 residues. Germline assignment: CDR1 SGHNT and CDR2 YYREEE (reference sequence). In DNA, the CDR3 is TGTGCCAGCAGCTTATTGGACAGCAAGAACACTGAAGCTTTCTTT. It codes for CASSLLDSKNTEAFF.

The chain joins TRBV30 to TRBJ2-2, with 8 bases matching TRBD2. This CDR3 comprises 17 residues. The V and J ends lost 0 bases and 0 bases, in that order; junction bases with no gene match: 6. Germline loops: CDR1 GTSNPN, CDR2 SVGIG (reference sequence). DNA for the CDR3: TGTGCCTGGAGTGTAGCCCTAGCGGGCTCGAACACCGGGGAGCTGTTTTTT. Amino acid sequence: CAWSVALAGSNTGELFF. Complete variable domain (other parts from reference TRBV30 and TRBJ2-2): SQTIHQWPATLVQPVGSPLSLECTVEGTSNPNLYWYRQAAGRGLQLLFYSVGIGQISSEVPQNLSASRPQDRQFILSSKKLLLSDSGFYLCAWSVALAGSNTGELFFGEGSRLTVL.

The DNA of the CDR3 is TGTGCCTGTATACAGGTTCCTCTCACTGAAGCTTTCTTT. Its protein is CACIQVPLTEAFF. The chain is built from TRBV30 and TRBJ1-1; maybe TRBD1 (5 bases). CDR1 and CDR2 (germline): GTSNPN, SVGIG (reference sequence). The CDR3 has 13 residues. The V end lost 6 bases, the J end lost 4 bases, and 15 bases lay between the germline ends.